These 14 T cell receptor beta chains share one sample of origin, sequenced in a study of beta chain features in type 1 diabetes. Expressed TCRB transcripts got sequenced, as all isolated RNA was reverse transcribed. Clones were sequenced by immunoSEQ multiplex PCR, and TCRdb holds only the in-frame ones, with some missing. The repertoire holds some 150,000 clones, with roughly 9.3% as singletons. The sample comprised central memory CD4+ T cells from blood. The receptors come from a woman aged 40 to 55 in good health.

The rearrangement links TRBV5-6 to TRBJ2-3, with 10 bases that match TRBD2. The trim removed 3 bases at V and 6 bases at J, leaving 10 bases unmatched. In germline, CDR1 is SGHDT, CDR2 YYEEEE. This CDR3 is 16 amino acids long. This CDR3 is CASSSTESGGADTQYF. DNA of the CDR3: TGTGCCAGCAGCTCCACAGAGAGCGGGGGGGCCGATACGCAGTATTTT.

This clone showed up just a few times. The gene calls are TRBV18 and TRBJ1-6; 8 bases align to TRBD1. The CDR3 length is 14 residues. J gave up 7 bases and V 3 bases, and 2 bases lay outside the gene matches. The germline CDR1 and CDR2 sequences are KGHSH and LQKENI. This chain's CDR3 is CASSPQGANSPLHF. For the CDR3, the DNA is TGTGCCAGCTCACCTCAGGGGGCGAATTCACCCCTCCACTTT.

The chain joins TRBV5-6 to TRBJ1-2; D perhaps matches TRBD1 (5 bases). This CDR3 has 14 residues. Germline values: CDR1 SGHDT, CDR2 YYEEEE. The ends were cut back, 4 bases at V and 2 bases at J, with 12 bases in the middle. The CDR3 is CASSRGEANYGYTF. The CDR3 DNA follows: TGTGCCAGCAGCCGGGGGGAGGCCAACTATGGCTACACCTTC.

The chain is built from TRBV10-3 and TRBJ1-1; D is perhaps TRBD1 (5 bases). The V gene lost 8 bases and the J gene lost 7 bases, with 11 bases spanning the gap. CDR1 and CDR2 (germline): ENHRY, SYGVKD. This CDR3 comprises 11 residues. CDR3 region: CAISPGREAFF. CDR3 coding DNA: TGTGCCATCTCCCCAGGGCGTGAAGCTTTCTTT.

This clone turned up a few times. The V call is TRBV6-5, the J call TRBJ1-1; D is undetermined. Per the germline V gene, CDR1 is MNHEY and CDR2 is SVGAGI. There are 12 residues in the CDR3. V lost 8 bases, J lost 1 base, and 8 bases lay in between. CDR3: CASGRENTEAFF. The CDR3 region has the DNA TGTGCCAGCGGGAGAGAGAACACTGAAGCTTTCTTT.

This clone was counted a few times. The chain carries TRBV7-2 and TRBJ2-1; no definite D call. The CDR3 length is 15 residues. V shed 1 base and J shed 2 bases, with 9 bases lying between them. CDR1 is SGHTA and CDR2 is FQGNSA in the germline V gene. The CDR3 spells CASSLGGVTYNEQFF. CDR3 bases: TGTGCCAGCAGCTTAGGAGGCGTCACCTACAATGAGCAGTTCTTC.

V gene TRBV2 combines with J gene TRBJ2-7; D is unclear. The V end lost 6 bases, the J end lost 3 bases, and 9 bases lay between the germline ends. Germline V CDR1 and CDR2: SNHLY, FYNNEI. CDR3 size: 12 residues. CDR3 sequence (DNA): TGTGCCAGCAGAGACAAACTCTACGAGCAGTACTTC. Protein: CASRDKLYEQYF.

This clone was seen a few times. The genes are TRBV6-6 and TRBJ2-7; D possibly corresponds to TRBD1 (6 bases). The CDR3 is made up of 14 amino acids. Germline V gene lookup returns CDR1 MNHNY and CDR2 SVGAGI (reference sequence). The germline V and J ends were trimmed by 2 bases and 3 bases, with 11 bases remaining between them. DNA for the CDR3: TGTGCCAGCAGTTACGGGCAGGGGAGCTACGAGCAGTACTTC. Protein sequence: CASSYGQGSYEQYF.

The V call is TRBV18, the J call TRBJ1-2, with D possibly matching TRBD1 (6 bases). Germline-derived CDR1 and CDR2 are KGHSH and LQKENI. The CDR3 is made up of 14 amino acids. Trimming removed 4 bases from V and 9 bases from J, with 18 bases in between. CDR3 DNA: TGTGCCAGCTCACTAGACAGGTCACCTTTGCGCTACACCTTC. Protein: CASSLDRSPLRYTF.

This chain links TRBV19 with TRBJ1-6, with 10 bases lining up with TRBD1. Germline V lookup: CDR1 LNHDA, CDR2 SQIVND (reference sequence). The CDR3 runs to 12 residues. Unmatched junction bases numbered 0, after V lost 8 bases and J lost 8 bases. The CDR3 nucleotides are TGTGCCAGTGGACAGGGGGATTCACCCCTCCACTTT. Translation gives CASGQGDSPLHF.

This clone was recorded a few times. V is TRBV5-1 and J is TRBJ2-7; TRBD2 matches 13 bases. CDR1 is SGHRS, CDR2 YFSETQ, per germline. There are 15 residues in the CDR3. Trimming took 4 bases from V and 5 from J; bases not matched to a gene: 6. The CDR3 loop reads CASSGTSGGANEQYF. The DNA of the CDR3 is TGCGCCAGCAGCGGAACTAGCGGGGGGGCCAACGAGCAGTACTTC.

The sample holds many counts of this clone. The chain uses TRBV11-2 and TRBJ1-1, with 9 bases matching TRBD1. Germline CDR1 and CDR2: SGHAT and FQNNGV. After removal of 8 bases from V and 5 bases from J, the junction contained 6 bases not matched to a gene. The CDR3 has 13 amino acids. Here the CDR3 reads CASGGQGGTEAFF. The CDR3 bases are TGTGCCAGCGGGGGACAGGGAGGGACTGAAGCTTTCTTT.

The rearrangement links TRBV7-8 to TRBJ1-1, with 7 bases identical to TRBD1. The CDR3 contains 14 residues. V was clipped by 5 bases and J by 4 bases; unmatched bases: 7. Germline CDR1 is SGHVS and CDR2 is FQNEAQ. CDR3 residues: CASSPQGFGTEAFF. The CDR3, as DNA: TGTGCCAGCAGCCCACAGGGGTTTGGCACTGAAGCTTTCTTT.

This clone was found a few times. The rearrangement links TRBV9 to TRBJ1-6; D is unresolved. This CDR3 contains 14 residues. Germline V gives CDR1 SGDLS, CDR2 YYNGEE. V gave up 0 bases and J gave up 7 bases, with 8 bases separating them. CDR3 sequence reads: CASSVAPNNSPLHF. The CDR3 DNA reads TGTGCCAGCAGCGTAGCTCCTAACAATTCACCCCTCCACTTT.